The clone carrying this T cell receptor (beta chain) turned up a few times. Profiled with immunoSEQ multiplex PCR; TCRdb holds only in-frame clones, not every one. The sample lists fewer than 3,000 clones; around 27% were seen once. Nonneoplastic adjacent lung devoid of atypia was obtained no less than 2 cm from the tumor margin. CDR3 size: 14 residues. Germline CDR1 and CDR2: SGHNT and YENEEA. Trimming pared 4 bases from V and 0 bases from J, leaving 9 bases between. The sample originates from a study of T cells in localized non-small cell lung cancer. This TCR derives from a female donor of 60 years or more with stage I squamous cell lung carcinoma. This chain joins TRBV11-3 and TRBJ1-1; a weak D match, TRBD1 (5 bases). The source material was normal lung tissue next to the tumor, sampled before any cancer treatment. The CDR3 DNA is TGTGCCAGCAGCTCCGGGACGGTGAACACTGAAGCTTTCTTT. Protein: CASSSGTVNTEAFF.